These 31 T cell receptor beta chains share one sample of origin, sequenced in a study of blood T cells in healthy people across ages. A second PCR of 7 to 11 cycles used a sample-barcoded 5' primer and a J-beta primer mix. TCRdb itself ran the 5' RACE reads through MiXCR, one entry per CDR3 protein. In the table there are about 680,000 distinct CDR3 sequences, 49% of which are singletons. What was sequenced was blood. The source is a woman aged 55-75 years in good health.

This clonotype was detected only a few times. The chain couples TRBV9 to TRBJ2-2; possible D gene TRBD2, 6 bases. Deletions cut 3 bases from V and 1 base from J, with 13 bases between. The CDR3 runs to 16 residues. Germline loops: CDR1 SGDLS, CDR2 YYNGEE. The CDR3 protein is CASSARTNLNTGELFF. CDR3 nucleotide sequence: TGTGCCAGCAGCGCTCGGACTAACTTGAACACCGGGGAGCTGTTTTTT.

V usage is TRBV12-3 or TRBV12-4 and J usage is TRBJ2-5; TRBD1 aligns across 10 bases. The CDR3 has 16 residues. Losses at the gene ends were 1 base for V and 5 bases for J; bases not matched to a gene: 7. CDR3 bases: TGTGCCAGCAGTTTAGGGTGGGACAGGGGAGGCGAGACCCAGTACTTC. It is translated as CASSLGWDRGGETQYF.

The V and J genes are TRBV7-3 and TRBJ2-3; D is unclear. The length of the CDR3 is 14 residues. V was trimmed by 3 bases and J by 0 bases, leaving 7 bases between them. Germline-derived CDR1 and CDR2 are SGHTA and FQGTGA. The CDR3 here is CASSFSRSTDTQYF. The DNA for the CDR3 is TGTGCCAGCAGCTTTTCCCGGAGCACAGATACGCAGTATTTT.

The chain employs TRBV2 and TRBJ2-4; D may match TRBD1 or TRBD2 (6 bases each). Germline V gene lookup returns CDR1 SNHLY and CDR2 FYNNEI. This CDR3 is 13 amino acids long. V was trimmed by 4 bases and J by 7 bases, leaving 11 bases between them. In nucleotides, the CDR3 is TGTGCCAGCAGTGGGGTAGGGGGGAACATTCAGTACTTC. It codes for CASSGVGGNIQYF.

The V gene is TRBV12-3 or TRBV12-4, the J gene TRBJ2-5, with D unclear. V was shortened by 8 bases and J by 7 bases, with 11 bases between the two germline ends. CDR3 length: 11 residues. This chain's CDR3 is CASAVVGTQYF. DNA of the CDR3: TGTGCCAGCGCGGTCGTCGGGACCCAGTACTTC.

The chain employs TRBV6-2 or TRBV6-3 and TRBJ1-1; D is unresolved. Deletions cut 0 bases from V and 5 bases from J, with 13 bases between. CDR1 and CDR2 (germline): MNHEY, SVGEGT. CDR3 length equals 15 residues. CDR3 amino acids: CASSYSSTRWTEAFF. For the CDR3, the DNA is TGTGCCAGCAGTTACTCGAGTACAAGATGGACTGAAGCTTTCTTT.

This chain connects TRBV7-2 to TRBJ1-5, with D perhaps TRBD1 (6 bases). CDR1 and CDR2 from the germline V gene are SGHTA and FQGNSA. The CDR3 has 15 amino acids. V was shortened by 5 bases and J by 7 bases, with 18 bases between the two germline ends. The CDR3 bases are TGTGCCAGCAGCCCGAACGCTCGGGGACACCAGCCCCAGCATTTT. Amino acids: CASSPNARGHQPQHF.

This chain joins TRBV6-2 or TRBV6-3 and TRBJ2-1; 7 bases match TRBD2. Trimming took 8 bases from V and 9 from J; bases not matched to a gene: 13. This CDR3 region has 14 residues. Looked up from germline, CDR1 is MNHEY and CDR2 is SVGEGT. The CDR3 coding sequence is TGTGCCAGCGTTAGGACTAGTGGGATCAGTGAGCAGTTCTTC. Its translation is CASVRTSGISEQFF.

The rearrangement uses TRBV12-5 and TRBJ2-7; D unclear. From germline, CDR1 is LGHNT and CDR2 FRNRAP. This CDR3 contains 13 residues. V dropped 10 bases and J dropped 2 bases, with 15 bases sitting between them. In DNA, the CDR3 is TGTGCTAAAGGTAGGCGAGACGCCTACGAGCAGTACTTC. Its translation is CAKGRRDAYEQYF.

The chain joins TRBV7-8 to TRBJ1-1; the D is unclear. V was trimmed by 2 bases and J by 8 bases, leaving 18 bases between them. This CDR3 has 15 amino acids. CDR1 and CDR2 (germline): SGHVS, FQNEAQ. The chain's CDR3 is CASSLNFGPLGEAFF. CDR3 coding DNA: TGTGCCAGCAGCTTAAACTTCGGACCCCTGGGAGAAGCTTTCTTT.

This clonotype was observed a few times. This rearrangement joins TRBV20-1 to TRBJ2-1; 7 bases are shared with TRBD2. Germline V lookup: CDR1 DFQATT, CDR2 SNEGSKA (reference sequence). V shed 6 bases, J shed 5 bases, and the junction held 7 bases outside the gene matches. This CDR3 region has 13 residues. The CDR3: CSATGTKNNEQFF. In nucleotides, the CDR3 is TGCAGTGCGACCGGGACTAAGAACAATGAGCAGTTCTTC.

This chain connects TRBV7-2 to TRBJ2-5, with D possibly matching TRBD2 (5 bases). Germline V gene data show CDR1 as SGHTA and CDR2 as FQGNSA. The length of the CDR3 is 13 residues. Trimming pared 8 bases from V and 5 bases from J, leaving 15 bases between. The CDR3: CASELHTGETQYF. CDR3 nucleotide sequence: TGTGCCAGCGAGCTCCACACGGGGGAGACCCAGTACTTC.

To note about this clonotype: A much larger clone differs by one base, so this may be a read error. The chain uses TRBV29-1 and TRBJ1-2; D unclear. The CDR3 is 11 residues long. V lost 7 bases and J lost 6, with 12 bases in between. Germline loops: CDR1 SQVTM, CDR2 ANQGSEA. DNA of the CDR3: TGCAGCGGTGTCCTGTATGATGGCTACACCTTC. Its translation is CSGVLYDGYTF.

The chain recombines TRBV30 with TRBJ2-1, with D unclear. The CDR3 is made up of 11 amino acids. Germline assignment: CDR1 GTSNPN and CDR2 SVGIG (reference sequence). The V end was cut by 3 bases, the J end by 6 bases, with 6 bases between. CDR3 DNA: TGTGCCTGGAGGGCTAGCAATGAGCAGTTCTTC. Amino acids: CAWRASNEQFF.

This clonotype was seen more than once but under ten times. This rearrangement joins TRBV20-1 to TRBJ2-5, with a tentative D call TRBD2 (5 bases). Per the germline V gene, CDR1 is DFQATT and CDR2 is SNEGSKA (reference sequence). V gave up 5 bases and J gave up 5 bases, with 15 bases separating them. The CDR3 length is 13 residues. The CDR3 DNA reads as TGCAGTGCTTTAAACATTGAGGGCGAGACCCAGTACTTC. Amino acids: CSALNIEGETQYF.

The DNA of the CDR3 is TGTGCCAGCAGCCCCTTTCTTACTCAGCCCCAGCATTTT. As protein: CASSPFLTQPQHF. V is TRBV7-2 and J is TRBJ1-5; D remains ambiguous. Germline CDR1 is SGHTA and CDR2 is FQGNSA. V was clipped by 5 bases and J by 6 bases, with 11 bases between them. This CDR3 has 13 amino acids.

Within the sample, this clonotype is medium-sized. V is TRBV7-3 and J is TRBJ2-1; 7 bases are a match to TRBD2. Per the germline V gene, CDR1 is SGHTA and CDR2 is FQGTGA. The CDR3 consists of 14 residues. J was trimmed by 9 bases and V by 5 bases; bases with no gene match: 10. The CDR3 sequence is CASSRLAIFGEQFF. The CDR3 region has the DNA TGTGCCAGCAGCCGACTAGCTATCTTCGGTGAGCAGTTCTTC.

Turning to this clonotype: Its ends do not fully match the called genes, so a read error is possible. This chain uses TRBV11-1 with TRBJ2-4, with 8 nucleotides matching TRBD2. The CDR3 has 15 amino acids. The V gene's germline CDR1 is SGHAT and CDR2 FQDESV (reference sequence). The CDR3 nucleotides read TGTGCCAGCAGCACATACGGGGGGGCCAAAAACAGTCAGTACTTC. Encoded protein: CASSTYGGAKNSQYF.

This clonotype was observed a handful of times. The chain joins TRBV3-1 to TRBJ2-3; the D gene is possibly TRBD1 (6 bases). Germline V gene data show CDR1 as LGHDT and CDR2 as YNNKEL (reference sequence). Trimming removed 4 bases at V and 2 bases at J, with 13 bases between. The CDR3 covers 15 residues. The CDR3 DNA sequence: TGTGCCAGCAGCCGGGTCGGACAGAACACAGATACGCAGTATTTT. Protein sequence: CASSRVGQNTDTQYF.

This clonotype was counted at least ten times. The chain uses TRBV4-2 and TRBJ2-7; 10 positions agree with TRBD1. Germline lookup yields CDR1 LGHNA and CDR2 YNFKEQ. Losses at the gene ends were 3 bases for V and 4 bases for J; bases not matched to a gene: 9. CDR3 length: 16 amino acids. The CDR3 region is CASSHLPGTGDYEQYF. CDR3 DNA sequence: TGTGCCAGCAGCCACCTACCCGGGACAGGGGATTACGAGCAGTACTTC.

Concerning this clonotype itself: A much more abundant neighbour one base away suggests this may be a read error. The DNA of the CDR3 is TGCAGCGCCGTACAGGGAGATGAGACCCAGTACTTC. Translating gives CSAVQGDETQYF. This chain links TRBV29-1 with TRBJ2-5, with D tentatively TRBD1 (6 bases). From germline, CDR1 is SQVTM and CDR2 ANQGSEA. Trimming took 7 bases from V and 5 from J, leaving 14 bases between them. The CDR3 runs 12 residues. The full variable domain, its missing parts supplied by reference TRBV29-1 and TRBJ2-5, is SAVISQKPSRDICQRGTSLTIQCQVDSQVTMMFWYRQQPGQSLTLIATANQGSEATYESGFVIDKFPISRPNLTFSTLTVSNMSPEDSSIYLCSAVQGDETQYFGPGTRLLVL.

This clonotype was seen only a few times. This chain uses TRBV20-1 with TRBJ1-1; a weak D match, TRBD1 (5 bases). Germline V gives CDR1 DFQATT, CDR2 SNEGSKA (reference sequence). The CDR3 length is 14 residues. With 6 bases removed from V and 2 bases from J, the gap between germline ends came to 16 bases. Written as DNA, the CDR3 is TGCAGTGCAGGGGCTAGGTGGGGTAACACTGAAGCTTTCTTT. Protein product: CSAGARWGNTEAFF.

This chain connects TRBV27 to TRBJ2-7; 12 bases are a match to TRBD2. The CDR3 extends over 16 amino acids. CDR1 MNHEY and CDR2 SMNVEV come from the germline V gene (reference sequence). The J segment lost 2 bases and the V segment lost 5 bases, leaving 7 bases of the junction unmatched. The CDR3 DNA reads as TGTGCCAGCAGTCTACTAGCGGGAGGTACCCCCTACGAGCAGTACTTC. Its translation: CASSLLAGGTPYEQYF.

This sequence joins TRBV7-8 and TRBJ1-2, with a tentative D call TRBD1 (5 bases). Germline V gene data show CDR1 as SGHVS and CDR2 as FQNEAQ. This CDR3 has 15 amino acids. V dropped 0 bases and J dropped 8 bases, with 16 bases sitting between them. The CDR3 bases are TGTGCCAGCAGCTTAGCGCTGATTGGGGGTCGCGGCTACACCTTC. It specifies CASSLALIGGRGYTF. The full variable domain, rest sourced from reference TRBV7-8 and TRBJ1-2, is GAGVSQSPRYKVAKRGQDVALRCDPISGHVSLFWYQQALGQGPEFLTYFQNEAQLDKSGLPSDRFFAERPEGSVSTLKIQRTQQEDSAVYLCASSLALIGGRGYTFGSGTRLTVV.

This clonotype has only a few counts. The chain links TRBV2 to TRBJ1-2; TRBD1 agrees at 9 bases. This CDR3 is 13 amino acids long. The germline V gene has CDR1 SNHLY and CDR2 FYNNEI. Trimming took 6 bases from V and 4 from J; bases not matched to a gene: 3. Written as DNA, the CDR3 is TGTGCCAGCAGAGACAGGGGGATCTATGGCTACACCTTC. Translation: CASRDRGIYGYTF.

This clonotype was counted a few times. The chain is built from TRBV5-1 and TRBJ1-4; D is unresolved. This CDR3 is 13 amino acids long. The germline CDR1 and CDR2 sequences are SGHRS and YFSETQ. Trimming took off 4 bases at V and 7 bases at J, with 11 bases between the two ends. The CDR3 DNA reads TGCGCCAGCAGCGCCTCACCCACTGAAAAACTGTTTTTT. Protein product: CASSASPTEKLFF.

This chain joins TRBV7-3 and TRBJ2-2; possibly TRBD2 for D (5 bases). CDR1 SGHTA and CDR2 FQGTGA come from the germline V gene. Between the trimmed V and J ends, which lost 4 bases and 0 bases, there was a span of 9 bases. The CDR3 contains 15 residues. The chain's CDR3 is CASSSGITNTGELFF. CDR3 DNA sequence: TGTGCCAGCAGCTCGGGAATAACGAACACCGGGGAGCTGTTTTTT.

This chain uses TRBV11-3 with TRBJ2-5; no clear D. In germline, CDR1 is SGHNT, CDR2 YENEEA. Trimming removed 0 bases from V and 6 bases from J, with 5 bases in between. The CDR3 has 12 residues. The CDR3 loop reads CASSLDTKTQYF. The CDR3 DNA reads TGTGCCAGCAGCTTAGATACTAAGACCCAGTACTTC.

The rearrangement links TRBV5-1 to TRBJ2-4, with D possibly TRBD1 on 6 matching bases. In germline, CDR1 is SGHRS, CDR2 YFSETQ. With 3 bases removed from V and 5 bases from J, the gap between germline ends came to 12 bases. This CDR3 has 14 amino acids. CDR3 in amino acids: CASSSQGSQNIQYF. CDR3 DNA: TGCGCCAGCAGCTCCCAGGGGTCCCAAAACATTCAGTACTTC.

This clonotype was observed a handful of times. The CDR3 DNA reads TGTGCCAACCCGTGGGCCAGGGACGGCTACACCTTC. This encodes CANPWARDGYTF. The chain employs TRBV12-3 or TRBV12-4 and TRBJ1-2, with TRBD1 as a possible D gene (5 bases). V was pared by 10 bases and J by 8 bases, with 17 bases between. This CDR3 is built from 12 residues.

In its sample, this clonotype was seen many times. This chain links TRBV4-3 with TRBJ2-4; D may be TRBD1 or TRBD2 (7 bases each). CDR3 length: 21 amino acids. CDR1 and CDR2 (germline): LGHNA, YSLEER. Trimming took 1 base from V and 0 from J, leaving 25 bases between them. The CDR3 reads CASSQGPWEGAYLLAKNIQYF. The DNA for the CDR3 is TGCGCCAGCAGCCAAGGCCCCTGGGAGGGGGCGTATCTCCTAGCCAAAAACATTCAGTACTTC.